What follows is one T cell receptor beta chain and its context. Measured with immunoSEQ multiplex PCR; TCRdb has only the in-frame clones, and not every one. Here the sample spans about 88,000 clones, about nine tenths being singletons. The sample originates from a study of T cells in tuberculosis. Study information: T cells were selected with CD1B tetramers loaded with glucose monomycolate.

Sorting used thawed, overnight-rested PBMC stained with anti-CD3, a viability dye and GMM-loaded CD1B tetramer. The CD1B tetramers carried C32 glucose monomycolate purified from Rhodococcus equi. Each donor contributed 95,000 to 100,000 sorted tetramer-negative cells. Trimming cost V 2 bases and J 1 base; bases outside gene matches: 5. The germline V gene has CDR1 SGHRS and CDR2 YFSETQ. This CDR3 spans 16 amino acids. The sample taken for sequencing was CD1b-GMM tetramer-negative cells sorted from PBMCs. This receptor was taken from an adult woman with latent tuberculosis. The V gene is TRBV5-1, the J gene TRBJ2-5, with TRBD2 matching over 10 bases. CDR3 in amino acids: CASSFGKRGGQETQYF. The CDR3, as DNA: TGCGCCAGCAGCTTCGGGAAGCGGGGGGGCCAAGAGACCCAGTACTTC.